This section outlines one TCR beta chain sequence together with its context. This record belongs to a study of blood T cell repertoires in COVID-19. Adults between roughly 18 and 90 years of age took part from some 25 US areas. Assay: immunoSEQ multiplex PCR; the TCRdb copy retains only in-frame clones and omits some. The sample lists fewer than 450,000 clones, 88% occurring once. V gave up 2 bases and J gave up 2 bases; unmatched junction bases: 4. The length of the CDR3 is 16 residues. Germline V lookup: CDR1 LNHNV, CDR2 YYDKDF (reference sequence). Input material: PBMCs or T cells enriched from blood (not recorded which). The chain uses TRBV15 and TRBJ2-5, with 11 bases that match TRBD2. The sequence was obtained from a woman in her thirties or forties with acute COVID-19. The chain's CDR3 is CATSRSLAGGQETQYF. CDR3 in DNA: TGTGCCACCAGCAGATCCCTAGCGGGGGGTCAAGAGACCCAGTACTTC. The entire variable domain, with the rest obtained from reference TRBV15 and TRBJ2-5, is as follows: DAMVIQNPRYQVTQFGKPVTLSCSQTLNHNVMYWYQQKSSQAPKLLFHYYDKDFNNEADTPDNFQSRRPNTSFCFLDIRSPGLGDTAMYLCATSRSLAGGQETQYFGPGTRLLVL.